The rows below give T cell receptor beta chains drawn from one sample of a study of blood T cell repertoires in COVID-19. Sequencing was performed with immunoSEQ multiplex PCR; in TCRdb, only in-frame clones are kept and a portion is missing. Of about 670,000 clones in the sample, 70% to 90% are singletons; the top ten hold roughly 0.26%. The sample consisted of peripheral blood. The receptors shown here come from a woman younger than 30 with acute or convalescent COVID-19. Each CDR3 is given with its conserved first and last residue. A D gene is named only where the DNA matches it firmly. The listing skips clone size in some rows; elsewhere it reads once, few, many or a size class.

D gene,V gene,clone size,J gene,CDR3 protein,CDR3 DNA
NA,TRBV5-4,NA,TRBJ2-7,CASSSGASTEQYF,TGTGCCAGCAGCAGTGGGGCCAGTACCGAGCAGTACTTC
NA,TRBV4-1,NA,TRBJ2-3,CASSPGLGAGTDTQYF,TGCGCCAGCAGCCCGGGTTTGGGGGCTGGCACAGATACGCAGTATTTT
TRBD2,TRBV11-2,few,TRBJ2-7,CASSLVAGHYEQYF,TGTGCCAGCAGCTTAGTAGCGGGGCACTACGAGCAGTACTTC
NA,TRBV6-1,NA,TRBJ1-4,CASSETRSNEKLFF,TGTGCCAGCAGTGAAACGAGATCTAATGAAAAACTGTTTTTT
TRBD2,TRBV27,NA,TRBJ2-7,CASSSGLTYEQYF,TGTGCCAGCAGCTCGGGACTAACCTACGAGCAGTACTTC
NA,TRBV6-5,NA,TRBJ2-2,CASSSQGNTGELFF,TGTGCCAGCAGTTCACAGGGGAACACCGGGGAGCTGTTTTTT
NA,TRBV9,NA,TRBJ1-2,CASSVDSGRPPYGYTF,TGTGCCAGCAGCGTAGATTCGGGGAGACCACCCTATGGCTACACCTTC
TRBD1,TRBV5-5,NA,TRBJ1-3,CASSLEGRGLGGNTIYF,TGTGCCAGCAGCTTGGAAGGCAGGGGGTTAGGTGGAAACACCATATATTTT
NA,TRBV30,NA,TRBJ1-1,CAWSGRPDTEAFF,TGTGCCTGGAGTGGGAGGCCGGACACTGAAGCTTTCTTT
TRBD2,TRBV6-2/TRBV6-3,once,TRBJ2-1,CASSRRASGGNEQFF,TGTGCCAGCAGCCGTAGGGCTAGCGGGGGCAATGAGCAGTTCTTC
NA,TRBV20-1,NA,TRBJ1-2,CSASLDSQANYGYTF,TGCAGTGCTAGTTTGGACAGTCAAGCTAACTATGGCTACACCTTC
TRBD1,TRBV12-5,NA,TRBJ1-2,CASVLTGANYGYTF,TGTGCTAGTGTCCTTACAGGGGCTAACTATGGCTACACCTTC
TRBD2,TRBV4-1,NA,TRBJ2-1,CASSQLPLAGGLLDEQFF,TGCGCCAGCAGCCAACTCCCCCTAGCGGGGGGCCTTTTGGATGAGCAGTTCTTC
TRBD1,TRBV6-1,NA,TRBJ1-5,CASSDRGAVQPQHF,TGTGCCAGCAGTGACAGGGGGGCTGTTCAGCCCCAGCATTTT
TRBD1,TRBV9,NA,TRBJ1-2,CASSETGWYGYTF,TGTGCCAGCAGCGAGACAGGGTGGTATGGCTACACCTTC
NA,TRBV6-5,NA,TRBJ2-1,CASSYGGYYNEQFF,TGTGCCAGCAGTTACGGGGGCTACTACAATGAGCAGTTCTTC
TRBD1,TRBV29-1,NA,TRBJ2-2,CSVARQGNTGELFF,TGCAGCGTCGCCCGACAGGGGAACACCGGGGAGCTGTTTTTT
NA,TRBV28,NA,TRBJ2-5,CASHGRGLIPEQETQYF,TGTGCCTCCCACGGGAGGGGGCTTATTCCCGAACAAGAGACCCAGTACTTC
NA,TRBV7-8,NA,TRBJ1-2,CASSLFEQGPNYGYTF,TGTGCCAGCAGCTTATTTGAACAGGGACCTAACTATGGCTACACCTTC
TRBD1,TRBV5-4,NA,TRBJ2-7,CASSLGTGGYEQYF,TGTGCCAGCAGCTTGGGGACAGGGGGGTACGAGCAGTACTTC
NA,TRBV7-9,NA,TRBJ2-5,CASSLVGGQETQYF,TGTGCCAGCAGCTTAGTCGGGGGCCAAGAGACCCAGTACTTC
TRBD1,TRBV5-6,once,TRBJ1-2,CASSLGGQAYGYTF,TGTGCCAGCAGCTTGGGGGGACAGGCCTATGGCTACACCTTC
TRBD1,TRBV11-2,NA,TRBJ2-7,CASSDRVEGSYEQYF,TGTGCCAGCAGCGACAGGGTGGAAGGGTCCTACGAGCAGTACTTC
NA,TRBV19,NA,TRBJ1-5,CASSKGSTTNYQPQHF,TGTGCCAGTAGTAAGGGTTCGACGACTAATTATCAGCCCCAGCATTTT
TRBD1,TRBV5-1,NA,TRBJ2-3,CASSEAGGPSTQYF,TGCGCCAGCAGCGAGGCAGGGGGACCCTCTACGCAGTATTTT
NA,TRBV19,NA,TRBJ1-4,CASRDPGTTNEKLFF,TGTGCCAGTCGCGACCCAGGTACAACTAATGAAAAACTGTTTTTT
TRBD2,TRBV11-2,NA,TRBJ2-3,CASSSLGTSGGVLTDTQYF,TGTGCCAGCAGCTCCCTGGGGACTAGCGGGGGGGTTTTAACAGATACGCAGTATTTT
TRBD1,TRBV19,NA,TRBJ1-6,CASSILTGGLYNSPLHF,TGTGCCAGTAGTATCCTGACAGGGGGCCTCTATAATTCACCCCTCCACTTT
TRBD1,TRBV7-2,NA,TRBJ1-2,CASSSVGTGYSYGYTF,TGTGCCAGCAGCTCGGTCGGGACAGGGTATAGTTATGGCTACACCTTC
NA,TRBV10-3,once,TRBJ2-7,CATAGQYEQYF,TGTGCCACCGCAGGGCAGTACGAGCAGTACTTC
NA,TRBV19,NA,TRBJ1-1,CASSIGQGRNTEAFF,TGTGCCAGTAGTATAGGGCAGGGGAGGAACACTGAAGCTTTCTTT
TRBD2,TRBV6-5,once,TRBJ2-3,CASNPTSGGDTQYF,TGTGCCAGCAACCCGACTAGCGGGGGGGATACGCAGTATTTT
TRBD2,TRBV7-2,NA,TRBJ2-1,CASSLDSGGGYNEQFF,TGTGCCAGCAGCTTAGATAGCGGGGGGGGCTACAATGAGCAGTTCTTC
NA,TRBV5-6,NA,TRBJ1-3,CASSLGSSGNTIYF,TGTGCCAGCAGCTTGGGCAGCTCTGGAAACACCATATATTTT
NA,TRBV7-2,once,TRBJ2-7,CASSLGGARKEQYF,TGTGCCAGCAGCTTAGGGGGCGCGCGGAAGGAGCAGTACTTC
TRBD1,TRBV7-2,NA,TRBJ1-1,CASSPGQGWPEAFF,TGTGCCAGCAGCCCAGGACAGGGTTGGCCTGAAGCTTTCTTT
TRBD1,TRBV2,NA,TRBJ1-2,CASSDIEGADGYTF,TGTGCCAGCAGTGATATAGAGGGGGCGGATGGCTACACCTTC
NA,TRBV18,NA,TRBJ1-1,CASSPPNMNTEAFF,TGTGCCAGCTCACCACCCAACATGAACACTGAAGCTTTCTTT
TRBD1,TRBV15,NA,TRBJ1-2,CATSRDRSGQGEIGYGYTF,TGTGCCACCAGCAGAGATCGCAGCGGACAGGGGGAGATTGGGTATGGCTACACCTTC
NA,TRBV4-1,once,TRBJ1-1,CASSPSTGSEAFF,TGCGCCAGCAGCCCCTCAACAGGTTCTGAAGCTTTCTTT
TRBD2,TRBV28,NA,TRBJ2-7,CASTPSGGGWHEQYF,TGTGCCAGCACCCCCTCGGGGGGGGGATGGCACGAGCAGTACTTC
NA,TRBV5-1,NA,TRBJ1-1,CASSLSAENTEAFF,TGCGCCAGCAGCTTATCCGCGGAAAACACTGAAGCTTTCTTT
TRBD1,TRBV24-1,NA,TRBJ2-7,CATSDWGQFVF,TGTGCCACCAGTGATTGGGGACAGTTTGTCTTC
NA,TRBV24-1,once,TRBJ2-3,CATSDGGTPEYTQYF,TGTGCCACCAGTGATGGGGGGACCCCCGAATATACGCAGTATTTT
TRBD2,TRBV4-3,NA,TRBJ2-1,CASSQDGVAGGAYNEQFF,TGCGCCAGCAGCCAAGATGGGGTAGCGGGGGGGGCCTACAATGAGCAGTTCTTC
NA,TRBV24-1,NA,TRBJ1-2,CATSDQGYYGYTF,TGTGCCACCAGTGATCAGGGGTACTATGGCTACACCTTC